This is a list of T cell receptor beta chains from one sample in a study of control samples from healthy donors and cancer patients. Libraries were prepared by immunoSEQ multiplex PCR; TCRdb keeps only in-frame clonotypes and omits some of them. The table lists about 130,000 clones, approximately 84% of them singletons. Specimen: blood. These receptor sequences come from a man between 18 and 35 years old in good health. Each CDR3 is given without its conserved first and last residue. Fields, in order: V gene, D gene, clone size, CDR3 protein. The D gene is left open where the match is weak. Expanded clones get a size class; other rows say once, few or many, or leave the size out.

V gene: TRBV7-9; D gene: -; clone size: -; CDR3 protein: ASSLVGGRYEQY
V gene: TRBV7-9; D gene: -; clone size: -; CDR3 protein: ASSLSQGTGTGELF
V gene: TRBV9; D gene: TRBD2; clone size: -; CDR3 protein: ASSAWTSGSKYEQY
V gene: TRBV10-3; D gene: -; clone size: once; CDR3 protein: AISVAGGIGTIGGYT
V gene: TRBV5-1; D gene: TRBD1; clone size: once; CDR3 protein: ASSRGTGTDTGELF
V gene: TRBV5-1; D gene: TRBD2; clone size: -; CDR3 protein: ASSLPSGRTDTQY
V gene: TRBV29-1; D gene: TRBD2; clone size: -; CDR3 protein: SVAGLAGEMGETQY
V gene: TRBV30; D gene: -; clone size: -; CDR3 protein: AWSSPRGSFNSPLH
V gene: TRBV28; D gene: -; clone size: -; CDR3 protein: ASSLSSGIRYEQY
V gene: TRBV30; D gene: TRBD2; clone size: -; CDR3 protein: AWSVVAGGPQGIQY
V gene: TRBV5-1; D gene: TRBD1; clone size: -; CDR3 protein: ASSLGLRDRGDEAF
V gene: TRBV7-8; D gene: -; clone size: -; CDR3 protein: ASSPTINTIY
V gene: TRBV7-9; D gene: -; clone size: -; CDR3 protein: ASSQSGVYGYT
V gene: TRBV5-1; D gene: -; clone size: -; CDR3 protein: ASSLDGNQGELF
V gene: TRBV15; D gene: TRBD1; clone size: -; CDR3 protein: ATSPRTGVGSPLH
V gene: TRBV11-2; D gene: TRBD1; clone size: -; CDR3 protein: ASSYNRDSPYEQY
V gene: TRBV19; D gene: -; clone size: -; CDR3 protein: ASSMDQFQY
V gene: TRBV3-1/TRBV3-2; D gene: -; clone size: -; CDR3 protein: ASSFWGREVYEQY
V gene: TRBV7-8; D gene: TRBD2; clone size: once; CDR3 protein: ASSWGLAAVDEQF
V gene: TRBV6-5; D gene: -; clone size: -; CDR3 protein: ASEWRNTIY
V gene: TRBV14; D gene: -; clone size: -; CDR3 protein: ASSQSKGSGRIWEEKLF
V gene: TRBV6-2/TRBV6-3; D gene: TRBD2; clone size: few; CDR3 protein: ASSYPRGRPGEQF
V gene: TRBV19; D gene: -; clone size: -; CDR3 protein: ASSIVRQPQAGGYT
V gene: TRBV14; D gene: -; clone size: -; CDR3 protein: ASSVRGSVRQAGYEQY
V gene: TRBV4-1; D gene: -; clone size: -; CDR3 protein: ASSRTGTQEPVGYGYT
V gene: TRBV20-1; D gene: -; clone size: -; CDR3 protein: SAREGYEQY
V gene: TRBV5-1; D gene: -; clone size: -; CDR3 protein: ASSPIRRSTEAF
V gene: TRBV27; D gene: TRBD1; clone size: once; CDR3 protein: ASSPYRQGENTEAF
V gene: TRBV7-3; D gene: -; clone size: -; CDR3 protein: ASSPDGTEAF
V gene: TRBV28; D gene: TRBD1; clone size: -; CDR3 protein: ASRGGQGVDEQY
V gene: TRBV5-1; D gene: TRBD2; clone size: -; CDR3 protein: ASSGGTRTNEQF
V gene: TRBV30; D gene: -; clone size: -; CDR3 protein: AWSVQPGPSGEQY
V gene: TRBV15; D gene: -; clone size: -; CDR3 protein: ATSRGEVGQF
V gene: TRBV27; D gene: -; clone size: -; CDR3 protein: ASSLNPPGHRNEKLF
V gene: TRBV18; D gene: TRBD2; clone size: few; CDR3 protein: ASSPGPTGGGQF
V gene: TRBV5-1; D gene: -; clone size: -; CDR3 protein: ASSLSQETQY
V gene: TRBV19; D gene: -; clone size: -; CDR3 protein: ASSNRGPAGVGSDTQY
V gene: TRBV30; D gene: TRBD1; clone size: few; CDR3 protein: AWSGGGGPRAF
V gene: TRBV19; D gene: TRBD2; clone size: -; CDR3 protein: ASSRRSSGRSIGTDTQY
V gene: TRBV6-6; D gene: -; clone size: -; CDR3 protein: ASSYVKTNTEAF
V gene: TRBV5-1; D gene: TRBD1; clone size: -; CDR3 protein: ASSLVPGQGYNEQF
V gene: TRBV4-3; D gene: TRBD2; clone size: -; CDR3 protein: ASSHTGTSGELF
V gene: TRBV5-4; D gene: TRBD1; clone size: -; CDR3 protein: ASSPDRGNYGYT
V gene: TRBV5-4; D gene: TRBD1; clone size: -; CDR3 protein: ASSLGGQGNNQPQH
V gene: TRBV6-5; D gene: TRBD1; clone size: -; CDR3 protein: AVLYRGGQPQH
V gene: TRBV4-3; D gene: -; clone size: -; CDR3 protein: ASSQEGGGSQPQH
V gene: TRBV10-3; D gene: -; clone size: once; CDR3 protein: AISDYRVPNYEQY
V gene: TRBV11-2; D gene: TRBD2; clone size: -; CDR3 protein: ASSTAGTRSGELF
V gene: TRBV7-2; D gene: -; clone size: once; CDR3 protein: ASTDPLSGDSADTQY
V gene: TRBV5-1; D gene: -; clone size: -; CDR3 protein: ASSPRSSYEQY